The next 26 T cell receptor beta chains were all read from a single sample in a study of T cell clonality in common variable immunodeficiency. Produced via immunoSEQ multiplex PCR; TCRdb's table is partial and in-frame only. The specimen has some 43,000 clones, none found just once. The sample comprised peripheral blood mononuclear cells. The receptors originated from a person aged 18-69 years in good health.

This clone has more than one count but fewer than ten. Partial CDR3 DNA: TGTGCCAGCAGCTTAGCCCTGGGACAGGGGGCTTTAGATACG. Its protein product is CASSLALGQGALDT. The whole CDR3 region reads CASSLALGQGALDTQYF. This chain links TRBV7-2 with TRBJ2-3; 12 bases match TRBD1. The CDR3 end is not reached by the read, which stops 3 residues before it; the germline J gene fills it in. Germline V gene lookup returns CDR1 SGHTA and CDR2 FQGNSA. Trimming removed 0 bases from V and 5 bases from J; junction bases left unmatched: 6. The CDR3 extends over 17 amino acids.

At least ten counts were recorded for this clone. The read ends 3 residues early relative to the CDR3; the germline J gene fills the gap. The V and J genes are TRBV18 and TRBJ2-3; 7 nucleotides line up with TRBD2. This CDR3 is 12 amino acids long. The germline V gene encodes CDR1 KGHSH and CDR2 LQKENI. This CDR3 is CASSPGGGTQYF. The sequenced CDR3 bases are TGTGCCAGCTCACCTGGCGGGGGAACG.

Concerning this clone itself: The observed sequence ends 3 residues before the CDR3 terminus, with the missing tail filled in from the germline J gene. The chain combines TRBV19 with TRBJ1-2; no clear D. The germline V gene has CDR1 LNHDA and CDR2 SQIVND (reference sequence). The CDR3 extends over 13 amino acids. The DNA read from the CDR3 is TGTGCCAGTAGTATGAACGGAGACAATGAC. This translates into CASSMNGDND. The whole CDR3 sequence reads CASSMNGDNDYTF.

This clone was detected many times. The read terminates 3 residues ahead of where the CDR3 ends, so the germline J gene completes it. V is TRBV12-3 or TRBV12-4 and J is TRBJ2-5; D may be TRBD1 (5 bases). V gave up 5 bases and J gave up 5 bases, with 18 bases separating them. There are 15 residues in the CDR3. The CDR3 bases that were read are TGTGCCAGCAGTAATATGCAGGGTCTTTGGGAGACC. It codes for CASSNMQGLWET. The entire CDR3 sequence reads CASSNMQGLWETQYF.

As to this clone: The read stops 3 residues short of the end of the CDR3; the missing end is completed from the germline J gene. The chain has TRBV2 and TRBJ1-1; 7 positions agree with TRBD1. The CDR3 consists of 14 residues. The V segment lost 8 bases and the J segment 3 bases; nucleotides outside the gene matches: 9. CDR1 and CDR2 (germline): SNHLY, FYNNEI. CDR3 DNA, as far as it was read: TGTGCCAGCCAAGACGACAGGGAGGACACTGAA. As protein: CASQDDREDTE. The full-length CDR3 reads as CASQDDREDTEAFF.

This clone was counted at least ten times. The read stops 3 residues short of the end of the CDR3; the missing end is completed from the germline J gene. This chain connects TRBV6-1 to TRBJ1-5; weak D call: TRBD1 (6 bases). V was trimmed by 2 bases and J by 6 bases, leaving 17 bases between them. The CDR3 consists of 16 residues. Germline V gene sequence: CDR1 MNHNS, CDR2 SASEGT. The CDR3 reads CASSEIGTGIGQPQHF. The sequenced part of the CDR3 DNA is TGTGCCAGCAGTGAAATAGGAACAGGGATCGGTCAGCCC.

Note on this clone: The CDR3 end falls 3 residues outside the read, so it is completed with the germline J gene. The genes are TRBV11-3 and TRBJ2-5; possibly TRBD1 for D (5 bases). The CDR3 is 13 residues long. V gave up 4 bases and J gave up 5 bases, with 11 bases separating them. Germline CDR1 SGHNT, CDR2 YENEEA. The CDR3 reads CASSWTPVETQYF. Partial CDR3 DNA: TGTGCCAGCAGCTGGACACCGGTGGAGACC.

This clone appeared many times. The CDR3 region is CASSIPGDEQYF. Incomplete CDR3 DNA: TGTGCCAGTAGTATCCCAGGGGACGAG. This chain joins TRBV19 and TRBJ2-7, with D possibly being TRBD1 (6 bases). The sequenced fragment ends 3 residues before the CDR3 boundary, so the rest is inferred from the germline J gene. V was pared by 3 bases and J by 5 bases, with 8 bases between. The CDR3 extends over 12 amino acids. The germline CDR1 and CDR2 sequences are LNHDA and SQIVND (reference sequence).

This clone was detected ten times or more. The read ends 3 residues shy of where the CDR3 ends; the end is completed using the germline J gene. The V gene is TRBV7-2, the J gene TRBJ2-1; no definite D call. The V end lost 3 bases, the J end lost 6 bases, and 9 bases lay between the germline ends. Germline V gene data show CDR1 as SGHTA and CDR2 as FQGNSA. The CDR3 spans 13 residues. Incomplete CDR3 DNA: TGTGCCAGCAGCTTGCTGGCCCTCAATGAG. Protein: CASSLLALNE. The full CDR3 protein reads CASSLLALNEQFF.

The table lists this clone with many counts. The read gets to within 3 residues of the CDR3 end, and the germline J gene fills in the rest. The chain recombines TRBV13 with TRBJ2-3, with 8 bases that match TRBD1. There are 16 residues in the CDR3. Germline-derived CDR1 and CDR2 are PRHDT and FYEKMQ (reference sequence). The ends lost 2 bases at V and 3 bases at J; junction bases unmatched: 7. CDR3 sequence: CASSLRTGTGTDTQYF. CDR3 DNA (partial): TGTGCCAGCAGCTTAAGGACGGGGACAGGTACAGATACG.

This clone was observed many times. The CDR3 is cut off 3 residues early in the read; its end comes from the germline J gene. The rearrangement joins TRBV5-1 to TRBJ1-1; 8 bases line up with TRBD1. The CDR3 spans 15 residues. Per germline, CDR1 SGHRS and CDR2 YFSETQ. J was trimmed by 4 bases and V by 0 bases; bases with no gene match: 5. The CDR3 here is CASSLDRGARTEAFF. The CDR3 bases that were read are TGCGCCAGCAGCTTGGACAGGGGGGCACGCACTGAA.

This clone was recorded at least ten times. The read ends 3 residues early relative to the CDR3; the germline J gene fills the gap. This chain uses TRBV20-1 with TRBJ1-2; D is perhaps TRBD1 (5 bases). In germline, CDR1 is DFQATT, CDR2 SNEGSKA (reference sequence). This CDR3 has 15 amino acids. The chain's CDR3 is CSARDQAGGDYGYTF. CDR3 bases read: TGCAGTGCTAGAGATCAGGCGGGGGGAGATTACGGC.

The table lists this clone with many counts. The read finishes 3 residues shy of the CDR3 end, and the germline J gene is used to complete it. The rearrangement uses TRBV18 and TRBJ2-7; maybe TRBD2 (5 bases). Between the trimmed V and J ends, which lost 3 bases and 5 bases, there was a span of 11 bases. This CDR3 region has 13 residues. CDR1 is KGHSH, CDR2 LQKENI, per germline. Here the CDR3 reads CASSPPERDEQYF. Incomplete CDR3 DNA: TGTGCCAGCTCACCCCCTGAGAGGGACGAG.

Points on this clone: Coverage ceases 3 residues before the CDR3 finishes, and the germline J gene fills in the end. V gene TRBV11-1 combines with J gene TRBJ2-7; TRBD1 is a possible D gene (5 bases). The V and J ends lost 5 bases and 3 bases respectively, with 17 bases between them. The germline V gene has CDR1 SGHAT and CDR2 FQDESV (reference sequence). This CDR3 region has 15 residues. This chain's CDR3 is CASSESSRTNYEQYF. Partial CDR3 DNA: TGTGCCAGCAGCGAATCGTCCAGGACAAACTACGAG.

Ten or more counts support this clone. This CDR3 is CSASPSLGADASTDTQYF. Incomplete CDR3 DNA: TGCAGTGCTTCCCCTAGTCTAGGAGCGGACGCTAGCACAGATACG. The rearrangement joins TRBV20-1 to TRBJ2-3, with D perhaps matching TRBD2 (5 bases). The observed sequence ends 3 residues before the CDR3 terminus, with the missing tail filled in from the germline J gene. The CDR3 totals 18 residues. The V gene's germline CDR1 is DFQATT and CDR2 SNEGSKA (reference sequence). Trimming removed 5 bases at V and 0 bases at J, with 24 bases between.

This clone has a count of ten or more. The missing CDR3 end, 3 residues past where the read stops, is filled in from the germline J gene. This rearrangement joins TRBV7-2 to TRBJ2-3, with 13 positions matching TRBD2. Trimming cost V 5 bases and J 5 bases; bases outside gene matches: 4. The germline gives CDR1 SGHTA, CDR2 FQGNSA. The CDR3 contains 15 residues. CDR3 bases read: TGTGCCAGCAGCGCCCGGACTAGCGGGAGAGATACG. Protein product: CASSARTSGRDT. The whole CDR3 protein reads CASSARTSGRDTQYF.

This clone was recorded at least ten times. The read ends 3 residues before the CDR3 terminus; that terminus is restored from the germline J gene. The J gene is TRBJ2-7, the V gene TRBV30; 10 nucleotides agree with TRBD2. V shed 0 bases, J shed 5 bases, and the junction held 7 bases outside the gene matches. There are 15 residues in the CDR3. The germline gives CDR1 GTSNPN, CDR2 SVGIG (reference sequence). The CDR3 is CAWSVTLAGADEQYF. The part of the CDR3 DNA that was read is TGTGCCTGGAGTGTGACCCTAGCGGGAGCCGACGAG. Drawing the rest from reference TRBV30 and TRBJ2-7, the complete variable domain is SQTIHQWPATLVQPVGSPLSLECTVEGTSNPNLYWYRQAAGRGLQLLFYSVGIGQISSEVPQNLSASRPQDRQFILSSKKLLLSDSGFYLCAWSVTLAGADEQYFGPGTRLTVT.

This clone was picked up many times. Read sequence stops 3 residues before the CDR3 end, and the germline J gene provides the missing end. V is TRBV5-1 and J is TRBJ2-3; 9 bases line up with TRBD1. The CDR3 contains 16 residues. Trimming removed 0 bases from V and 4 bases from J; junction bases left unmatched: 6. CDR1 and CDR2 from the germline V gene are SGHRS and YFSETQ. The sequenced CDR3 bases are TGCGCCAGCAGCTTGGAGGGACAGGGAACGCCAGATACG. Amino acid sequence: CASSLEGQGTPDT. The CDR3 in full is CASSLEGQGTPDTQYF.

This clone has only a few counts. The part of the CDR3 DNA that was read is TGTGCCAGTAGTATAACCCAGCGGGCGAACTACGAG. It encodes CASSITQRANYE. The whole CDR3 region reads CASSITQRANYEQYF. This rearrangement joins TRBV19 to TRBJ2-7, with D possibly TRBD2 on 6 matching bases. The read finishes 3 residues shy of the CDR3 end, and the germline J gene is used to complete it. Germline CDR1 LNHDA, CDR2 SQIVND (reference sequence). The CDR3 loop spans 15 amino acids. V dropped 2 bases and J dropped 3 bases, with 14 bases sitting between them. Complete variable domain (other parts from reference TRBV19 and TRBJ2-7): DGGITQSPKYLFRKEGQNVTLSCEQNLNHDAMYWYRQDPGQGLRLIYYSQIVNDFQKGDIAEGYSVSREKKESFPLTVTSAQKNPTAFYLCASSITQRANYEQYFGPGTRLTVT.

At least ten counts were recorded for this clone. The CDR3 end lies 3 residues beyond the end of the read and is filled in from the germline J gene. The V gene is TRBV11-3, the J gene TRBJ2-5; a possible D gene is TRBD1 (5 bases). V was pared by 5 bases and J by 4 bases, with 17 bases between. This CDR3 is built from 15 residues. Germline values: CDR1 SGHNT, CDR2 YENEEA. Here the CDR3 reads CASSATGDGLETQYF. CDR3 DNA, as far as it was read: TGTGCCAGCAGCGCTACAGGTGATGGGCTAGAGACC.

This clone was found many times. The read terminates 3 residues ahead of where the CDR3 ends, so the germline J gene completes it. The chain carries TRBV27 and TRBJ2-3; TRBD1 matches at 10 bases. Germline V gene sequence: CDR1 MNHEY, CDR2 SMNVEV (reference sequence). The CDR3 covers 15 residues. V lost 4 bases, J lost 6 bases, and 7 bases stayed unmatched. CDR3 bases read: TGTGCCAGCAGTTCTCGGGACAGGGGCTTTGATACG. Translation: CASSSRDRGFDT. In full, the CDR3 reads CASSSRDRGFDTQYF.

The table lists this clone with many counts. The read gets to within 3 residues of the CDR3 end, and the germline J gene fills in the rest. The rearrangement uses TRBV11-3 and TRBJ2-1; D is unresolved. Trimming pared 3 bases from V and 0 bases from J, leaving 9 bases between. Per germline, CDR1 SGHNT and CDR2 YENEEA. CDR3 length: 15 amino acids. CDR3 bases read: TGTGCCAGCAGCTTGGGCAGTCTCTCCTACAATGAG. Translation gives CASSLGSLSYNE. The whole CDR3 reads CASSLGSLSYNEQFF.

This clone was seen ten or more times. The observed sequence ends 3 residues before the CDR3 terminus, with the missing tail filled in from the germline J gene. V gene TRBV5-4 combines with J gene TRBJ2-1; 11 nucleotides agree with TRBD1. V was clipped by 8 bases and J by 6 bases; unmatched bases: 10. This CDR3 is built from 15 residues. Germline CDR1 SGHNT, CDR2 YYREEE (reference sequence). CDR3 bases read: TGTGCCAGTCAATTCGGGGGGACAGGGGGCAATGAG. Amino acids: CASQFGGTGGNE. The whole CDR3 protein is CASQFGGTGGNEQFF.

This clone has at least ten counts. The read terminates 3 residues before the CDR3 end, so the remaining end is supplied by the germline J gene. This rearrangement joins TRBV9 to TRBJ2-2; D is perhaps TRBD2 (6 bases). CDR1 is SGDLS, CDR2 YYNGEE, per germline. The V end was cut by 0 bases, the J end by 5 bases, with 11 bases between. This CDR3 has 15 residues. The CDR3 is CASSVGGRGTGELFF. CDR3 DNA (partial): TGTGCCAGCAGCGTAGGGGGACGGGGGACCGGGGAG.

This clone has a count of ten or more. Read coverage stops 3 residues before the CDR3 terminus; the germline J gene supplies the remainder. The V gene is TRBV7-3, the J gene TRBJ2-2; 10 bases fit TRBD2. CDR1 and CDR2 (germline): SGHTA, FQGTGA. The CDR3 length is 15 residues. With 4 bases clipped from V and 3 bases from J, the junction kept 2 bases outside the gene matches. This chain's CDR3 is CASSSLAGDTGELFF. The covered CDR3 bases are TGTGCCAGCAGCTCCCTAGCGGGGGACACCGGGGAG.

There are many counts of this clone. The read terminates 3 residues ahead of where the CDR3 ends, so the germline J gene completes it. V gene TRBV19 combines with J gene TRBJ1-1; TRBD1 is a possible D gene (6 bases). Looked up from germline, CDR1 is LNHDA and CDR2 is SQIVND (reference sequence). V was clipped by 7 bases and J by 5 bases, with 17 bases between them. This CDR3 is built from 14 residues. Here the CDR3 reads CASMPLTGLTEAFF. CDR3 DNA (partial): TGTGCCAGTATGCCCCTGACAGGACTTACTGAA. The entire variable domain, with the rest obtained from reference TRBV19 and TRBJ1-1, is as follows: DGGITQSPKYLFRKEGQNVTLSCEQNLNHDAMYWYRQDPGQGLRLIYYSQIVNDFQKGDIAEGYSVSREKKESFPLTVTSAQKNPTAFYLCASMPLTGLTEAFFGQGTRLTVV.